The rows below give T cell receptor beta chains drawn from one sample of a study of blood T cell repertoires in COVID-19. The repertoire was sequenced with immunoSEQ multiplex PCR; TCRdb's copy has only in-frame clones and lacks some. This table holds some 250,000 clones, roughly 88% found once. Sequenced input: peripheral blood. These receptors all stem from a man in his forties with acute or convalescent COVID-19. Each CDR3 is given with its conserved first and last residue. A D gene is named only where the DNA matches it firmly.

CDR3 protein	V gene	J gene	D gene
CASSSSPGSPNTEAFF	TRBV21-1	TRBJ1-1	.
CASSQDSTADTEAFF	TRBV4-3	TRBJ1-1	.
CASSRETEAFF	TRBV6-5	TRBJ1-1	.
CASSNSLAGPGTGELFF	TRBV5-4	TRBJ2-2	TRBD2
CASSVQGNTEAFF	TRBV6-5	TRBJ1-1	.
CASSQNPGLPDVQYF	TRBV3-1/TRBV3-2	TRBJ2-3	.
CATSDPRGGNEQFF	TRBV24-1	TRBJ2-1	.
CASSYLGSGTGELFF	TRBV6-2/TRBV6-3	TRBJ2-2	.
CASSISTAEDYGYTF	TRBV4-2	TRBJ1-2	.
CASSRFRTGINNEQFF	TRBV19	TRBJ2-1	TRBD1
CASSLESGNPQFF	TRBV7-2	TRBJ2-1	TRBD2
CASSFWGDQPQHF	TRBV7-9	TRBJ1-5	.
CASSLGTRHNEQFF	TRBV7-2	TRBJ2-1	TRBD2
CASSSTGKVNTEAFF	TRBV7-2	TRBJ1-1	.
CATSPGTGANVLTF	TRBV7-2	TRBJ2-6	.
CASSPGTVNNSPLHF	TRBV7-6	TRBJ1-6	TRBD1
CASSLLGQASTDTQYF	TRBV9	TRBJ2-3	TRBD1
CASRERTGVRSPLHF	TRBV28	TRBJ1-6	TRBD1
CASSKASGGTFRTQYF	TRBV19	TRBJ2-5	TRBD2
CASSLKYVPGTGNGYTF	TRBV7-2	TRBJ1-2	.
CASSQGPRGAFTEAFF	TRBV3-1/TRBV3-2	TRBJ1-1	TRBD1
CASCRTGEAYGYTF	TRBV6-6	TRBJ1-2	TRBD1
CASSYSVGDYGYTF	TRBV6-1	TRBJ1-2	.
CASSTQRDFTYEQYF	TRBV19	TRBJ2-7	TRBD2
CASSYTGGGEKLFF	TRBV5-1	TRBJ1-4	TRBD1
CASRGRGSYNEQFF	TRBV27	TRBJ2-1	.
CASSLGFGGGLETQYF	TRBV5-5	TRBJ2-5	TRBD2
CASSRPGLAPTSYNEQFF	TRBV9	TRBJ2-1	TRBD2
CATSRGTSGIGEQFF	TRBV15	TRBJ2-1	TRBD2
CASSPRQGVASNYGYTF	TRBV18	TRBJ1-2	TRBD1
CASNDKRGRGETQYF	TRBV7-2	TRBJ2-5	.
CASSPTGVVAEAFF	TRBV11-1	TRBJ1-1	TRBD1
CASSQMQISGNTQYF	TRBV6-5	TRBJ2-3	TRBD2
CASSPPGQGYYGYTF	TRBV7-8	TRBJ1-2	TRBD1
CASSLVGQGKSFF	TRBV7-9	TRBJ1-1	TRBD1
CASSQDIGLASNEQFF	TRBV4-3	TRBJ2-1	TRBD2
CASSIMGSYGYTF	TRBV28	TRBJ1-2	.
CASNPSGSREQYF	TRBV2	TRBJ2-7	TRBD2
CASSLSQGNYEQYF	TRBV27	TRBJ2-7	.
CASKITTGVNTEAFF	TRBV27	TRBJ1-1	TRBD1
CASSLSLTDTGELFF	TRBV4-2	TRBJ2-2	.
CASSLRTGDAEQYF	TRBV7-2	TRBJ2-7	TRBD1
CASSLVADEQYF	TRBV7-8	TRBJ2-7	.
CASSITATGGSGRADTQYF	TRBV19	TRBJ2-3	TRBD2
CASSYATGAHGYTF	TRBV6-6	TRBJ1-2	TRBD1
CASSLGNRVPEAFF	TRBV5-4	TRBJ1-1	.